This T cell receptor (beta chain) was retrieved from a study of blood T cells in healthy people across ages. On this clonotype: No antigen is known for it.

General study points: Researchers judged that diversity estimates from one million T cells fell short of true values. Among T cells, TCR beta diversity per million cells dropped roughly linearly as age rose. The study found TCR beta diversity correlated strongly with naive T cell percentage.

PCR was performed a second time for about 7 to 12 cycles using a sample-barcoded 5' primer and a J-beta primer mix. All cDNA molecules were each tagged by a template-switch adaptor with 12 random nucleotides. One entry per CDR3 protein, called by TCRdb with MiXCR from the 5' RACE reads. The sample lists 950,000 to 1,200,000 distinct CDR3 sequences, 35% to 40% occurring once. The TCR was taken from a man younger than 30 in good health. The source material was blood.

CDR3 sequence reads: CASSMVGGRRKLFF. In nucleotides, the CDR3 is TGTGCCAGTAGTATGGTAGGGGGAAGAAGAAAACTGTTTTTT. V and J are TRBV19 and TRBJ1-4, with D possibly TRBD1 on 6 matching bases. The length of the CDR3 is 14 residues. Per germline, CDR1 LNHDA and CDR2 SQIVND (reference sequence). The germline V and J ends were trimmed by 3 bases and 10 bases, with 15 bases remaining between them.